Each of the 32 T cell receptor beta chains below was sequenced from the same sample in a study of OX40 agonist ivuxolimab in advanced cancers. Library method: the immunoSEQ multiplex PCR assay. The table comes from immuneACCESS by way of TCRdb, which keeps in-frame sequences with V and J called. Part of the clones is missing from these tables; in studies checked, under half for an unresolved V gene and the rest for unknown reasons. Recorded for this sample are 90,000 to 100,000 clones; roughly 90% of them occurred a single time. The leading ten clones occupy around 2.5% of the sample. The sequencing used CD4+ or CD8+ T cells sorted from blood, collected in a trial of the OX40 agonist ivuxolimab. Receptors originate from an adult with an advanced solid tumor such as melanoma, head and neck, liver or kidney cancer.

The chain employs TRBV4-2 and TRBJ1-5, with 10 nucleotides matching TRBD1. Germline CDR1 and CDR2: LGHNA and YNFKEQ. V was pared by 0 bases and J by 6 bases, with 5 bases of the junction left unmatched. The CDR3 is made up of 16 amino acids. The DNA for the CDR3 is TGTGCCAGCAGCCAAGATGAGGACAGGGGGATTCAGCCCCAGCATTTT. Translated, it gives CASSQDEDRGIQPQHF.

The rearrangement links TRBV9 to TRBJ1-1; TRBD1 matches 11 bases. The CDR3 sequence is 18 residues long. V gave up 4 bases and J gave up 0 bases; unmatched junction bases: 11. Germline loops: CDR1 SGDLS, CDR2 YYNGEE. The DNA for the CDR3 is TGTGCCAGCAGCCCTTGGACAGGGGGCAGGAACATGAACACTGAAGCTTTCTTT. Translated, it gives CASSPWTGGRNMNTEAFF.

The chain carries TRBV19 and TRBJ1-4, with D possibly TRBD1 on 5 matching bases. Germline assignment: CDR1 LNHDA and CDR2 SQIVND (reference sequence). There are 13 residues in the CDR3. Trimming cost V 6 bases and J 6 bases, with 11 bases left between them. For the CDR3, the DNA is TGTGCCAGTAGCGACTGGGGGGATGAAAAACTGTTTTTT. As protein: CASSDWGDEKLFF.

The rearrangement joins TRBV5-4 to TRBJ2-7; no definite D call. Germline V gene sequence: CDR1 SGHNT, CDR2 YYREEE (reference sequence). This CDR3 is 14 amino acids long. V was clipped by 0 bases and J by 0 bases, with 7 bases between them. This CDR3 is CASSLGQASYEQYF. The DNA of the CDR3 is TGTGCCAGCAGCTTGGGTCAGGCCTCCTACGAGCAGTACTTC.

There are a few counts of this clone. The genes are TRBV18 and TRBJ2-1; 10 nucleotides line up with TRBD2. Germline loops: CDR1 KGHSH, CDR2 LQKENI. Trimming took 1 base from V and 2 from J; bases not matched to a gene: 2. This CDR3 has 16 residues. In DNA, the CDR3 is TGTGCCAGCTCACCACGGACTAGCGGACCCTACAATGAGCAGTTCTTC. Amino acids: CASSPRTSGPYNEQFF.

CDR3 coding DNA: TGTGCCAGCAGGGACACTCGTTATCAGCCCCAGCATTTT. Its protein product is CASRDTRYQPQHF. This sequence joins TRBV28 and TRBJ1-5; tentative D call: TRBD1 (5 bases). CDR1 and CDR2 (germline): MDHEN, SYDVKM. The CDR3 covers 13 residues. Trimming shortened V by 6 bases and J by 5 bases, and 11 bases separated the two germline ends.

This chain uses TRBV10-3 with TRBJ1-3; D is ambiguous. The CDR3 has 15 residues. V lost 6 bases and J 0 bases, leaving 12 bases between the germline ends. Germline lookup yields CDR1 ENHRY and CDR2 SYGVKD. CDR3 sequence (DNA): TGTGCCATCAGGGCCGCAGGTAACTCTGGAAACACCATATATTTT. It yields the protein CAIRAAGNSGNTIYF.

This clone was picked up one time. The V and J genes are TRBV7-3 and TRBJ2-3; D unresolved. CDR3 length equals 15 residues. V was clipped by 2 bases and J by 6 bases, with 15 bases between them. Per the germline V gene, CDR1 is SGHTA and CDR2 is FQGTGA. CDR3: CASSLSRGRGDTQYF. In DNA, the CDR3 is TGTGCCAGCAGCTTATCTCGCGGCAGAGGCGATACGCAGTATTTT.

The chain carries TRBV7-9 and TRBJ2-1; no firm D call. V lost 4 bases, J lost 1 base, and 11 bases lay in between. Germline CDR1 SEHNR, CDR2 FQNEAQ (reference sequence). The CDR3 runs 15 residues. In DNA, the CDR3 is TGTGCCAGCAGCTCGGCCGGAATTTCCTACAATGAGCAGTTCTTC. This codes for CASSSAGISYNEQFF.

V usage is TRBV28 and J usage is TRBJ1-3; D unclear. The V gene lost 11 bases and the J gene lost 6 bases, with 8 bases spanning the gap. Germline V gene sequence: CDR1 MDHEN, CDR2 SYDVKM. The CDR3 has 10 residues. CDR3 bases: TGTGCCGTCTGCTCAAACACCATATATTTT. It translates to CAVCSNTIYF.

The chain carries TRBV5-1 and TRBJ2-3; 11 bases are shared with TRBD2. V gave up 4 bases and J gave up 3 bases; unmatched junction bases: 7. CDR3 length: 16 residues. CDR1 is SGHRS and CDR2 is YFSETQ in the germline V gene. The CDR3, as DNA: TGCGCCAGCAGCAAAATAGCGGGGGGGAGAACAGATACGCAGTATTTT. This encodes CASSKIAGGRTDTQYF.

The V gene is TRBV29-1, the J gene TRBJ2-2; tentatively, D is TRBD1 (5 bases). Germline CDR1 SQVTM, CDR2 ANQGSEA. The CDR3 spans 15 residues. Trimming removed 0 bases from V and 0 bases from J, with 8 bases in between. CDR3 nucleotide sequence: TGCAGCGTTGAAGACGACAGCCCGAACACCGGGGAGCTGTTTTTT. Translation gives CSVEDDSPNTGELFF.

The rearrangement uses TRBV4-1 and TRBJ1-4; D remains unclear. The length of the CDR3 is 18 residues. Germline CDR1 is MGHRA and CDR2 is YSYEKL. V gave up 0 bases and J gave up 0 bases, with 14 bases separating them. Here the CDR3 reads CASSQDHAAAATNEKLFF. CDR3 sequence (DNA): TGCGCCAGCAGCCAAGATCACGCAGCAGCTGCAACTAATGAAAAACTGTTTTTT.

The chain recombines TRBV10-3 with TRBJ1-1; 7 bases align to TRBD1. V lost 11 bases and J lost 4; bases outside the gene matches: 10. This CDR3 is built from 13 residues. The germline V gene encodes CDR1 ENHRY and CDR2 SYGVKD. DNA of the CDR3: TGTGCCGCCACAGGGGCGCTGGGCACTGAAGCTTTCTTT. Amino acids: CAATGALGTEAFF.

The rearrangement uses TRBV5-4 and TRBJ2-5, with TRBD2 identical over 10 bases. The CDR3 runs to 17 residues. Trimming at V came to 3 bases and at J to 5 bases, leaving 13 bases not matched to a gene. Germline V gene data show CDR1 as SGHNT and CDR2 as YYREEE (reference sequence). The CDR3 nucleotides read TGTGCCAGCAGCTCGGGGGCTAGCGGGAGCATACGGGAGACCCAGTACTTC. Translation: CASSSGASGSIRETQYF.

As to this clone: Its ends do not fully match the called genes, so a read error is possible. This sequence joins TRBV28 and TRBJ2-7, with 8 nucleotides matching TRBD1. This CDR3 comprises 10 residues. Germline V CDR1 and CDR2: MDHEN, SYDVKM. The CDR3 region is CATGRDRLHF. DNA of the CDR3: TGTGCCACCGGTCGGGACAGGCTACACTTC.

V and J are TRBV6-5 and TRBJ1-5; possibly TRBD1 for D (5 bases). Deletions cut 0 bases from V and 4 bases from J, with 10 bases between. CDR1 MNHEY and CDR2 SVGAGI come from the germline V gene. This CDR3 is 15 amino acids long. The CDR3 protein is CASSYSGEGNQPQHF. For the CDR3, the DNA is TGTGCCAGCAGTTACTCAGGGGAGGGGAATCAGCCCCAGCATTTT.

This rearrangement joins TRBV30 to TRBJ1-5; D gene ambiguous. Between the trimmed V and J ends, which lost 1 base and 5 bases, there was a span of 18 bases. CDR3 length: 16 residues. Germline V lookup: CDR1 GTSNPN, CDR2 SVGIG (reference sequence). Written as DNA, the CDR3 is TGTGCCTGGAGTGCCTTGGACCGGGCCTTCGATCAGCCCCAGCATTTT. This codes for CAWSALDRAFDQPQHF.

This chain connects TRBV7-8 to TRBJ1-6, with D maybe TRBD1 (6 bases). Germline values: CDR1 SGHVS, CDR2 FQNEAQ. V was pared by 4 bases and J by 6 bases, with 10 bases between. The CDR3 totals 14 residues. CDR3 sequence reads: CASSSWTANSPLHF. As DNA, the CDR3 is TGTGCCAGCAGCTCGTGGACAGCTAATTCACCCCTCCACTTT.

This sequence joins TRBV30 and TRBJ2-5; D might be TRBD1 (5 bases). V was clipped by 0 bases and J by 7 bases, with 18 bases between them. CDR1 is GTSNPN, CDR2 SVGIG, per germline (reference sequence). This CDR3 has 15 amino acids. CDR3 protein: CAWSVLGHQIGTQYF. In nucleotides, the CDR3 is TGTGCCTGGAGTGTACTGGGGCACCAAATAGGGACCCAGTACTTC.

This sequence joins TRBV9 and TRBJ1-1; D remains unclear. Trimming took 0 bases from V and 1 from J, leaving 7 bases between them. Germline V CDR1 and CDR2: SGDLS, YYNGEE. CDR3 length: 14 residues. CDR3: CASSVGPKNTEAFF. In nucleotides, the CDR3 is TGTGCCAGCAGCGTAGGTCCCAAGAACACTGAAGCTTTCTTT.

J is TRBJ2-7 and V is TRBV30; D might be TRBD1 or TRBD2, each matching 5 bases. V was clipped by 5 bases and J by 3 bases, with 20 bases between them. The CDR3 is 15 amino acids. CDR1 and CDR2 (germline): GTSNPN, SVGIG (reference sequence). Written as DNA, the CDR3 is TGTGCCTGGGGGGGATGGTCGCGGATCAACTACGAGCAGTACTTC. This gives the protein CAWGGWSRINYEQYF.

Details on this clone: The junction and the germline gene differ at one end; a read error may be behind it. This CDR3 reads CASSPQSSGGEVF. The DNA for the CDR3 is TGCGCCAGCAGCCCTCAATCGAGCGGGGGGGAAGTCTTC. The V and J genes are TRBV5-1 and TRBJ2-1, with 10 bases fitting TRBD2. CDR1 SGHRS and CDR2 YFSETQ come from the germline V gene. The CDR3 extends over 13 amino acids.

This sequence joins TRBV29-1 and TRBJ1-1; TRBD1 is a possible D gene (6 bases). V lost 6 bases and J lost 1, with 12 bases in between. Germline-derived CDR1 and CDR2 are SQVTM and ANQGSEA. This CDR3 spans 13 amino acids. DNA for the CDR3: TGCAGCGTAAGGATACAGGGGAACACTGAAGCTTTCTTT. It encodes CSVRIQGNTEAFF.

This clone occurred once. The chain couples TRBV28 to TRBJ2-5; D gene unclear. The CDR3 has 13 residues. V gave up 5 bases and J gave up 0 bases, with 7 bases separating them. Germline V gene lookup returns CDR1 MDHEN and CDR2 SYDVKM. The CDR3 bases are TGTGCCAGCAGTAAAAGTCACCAAGAGACCCAGTACTTC. It specifies CASSKSHQETQYF. The full variable domain, with the rest looked up from reference TRBV28 and TRBJ2-5, is DVKVTQSSRYLVKRTGEKVFLECVQDMDHENMFWYRQDPGLGLRLIYFSYDVKMKEKGDIPEGYSVSREKKERFSLILESASTNQTSMYLCASSKSHQETQYFGPGTRLLVL.

The J gene is TRBJ2-5, the V gene TRBV7-8, with TRBD2 as a possible D gene (5 bases). The CDR3 extends over 11 amino acids. Germline V gene data show CDR1 as SGHVS and CDR2 as FQNEAQ. The V and J ends lost 8 bases and 9 bases respectively, with 13 bases between them. CDR3 coding DNA: TGTGCCAGCGGGGAGATTATGGCCCAGTACTTC. The encoded protein is CASGEIMAQYF.

The chain carries TRBV28 and TRBJ2-1; D ambiguous. Trimming removed 4 bases at V and 12 bases at J, with 13 bases between. The germline CDR1 and CDR2 sequences are MDHEN and SYDVKM. The CDR3 extends over 12 amino acids. This chain's CDR3 is CASSYGARRQFF. CDR3 coding DNA: TGTGCCAGCAGTTATGGTGCTCGACGGCAGTTCTTC.

This clone was seen only a few times. This chain connects TRBV10-2 to TRBJ1-2; D remains unclear. Per germline, CDR1 WSHSY and CDR2 SAAADI. The V end lost 4 bases, the J end lost 6 bases, and 12 bases lay between the germline ends. This CDR3 region has 13 residues. Written as DNA, the CDR3 is TGCGCCAGCAGTGGGGAGAGGGATCATGGCTACACCTTC. As protein: CASSGERDHGYTF.

This chain uses TRBV7-3 with TRBJ2-1, with TRBD2 matching over 8 bases. The CDR3 loop spans 18 amino acids. With 4 bases clipped from V and 0 bases from J, the junction kept 11 bases outside the gene matches. Germline-derived CDR1 and CDR2 are SGHTA and FQGTGA. Here the CDR3 DNA reads TGTGCCAGCAGCTCCCCCCGAGCGGGGGTTAGCTCCTACAATGAGCAGTTCTTC. Its translation is CASSSPRAGVSSYNEQFF.

This chain connects TRBV4-2 to TRBJ2-2; 8 bases align to TRBD2. There are 17 residues in the CDR3. Germline CDR1 LGHNA, CDR2 YNFKEQ. Trimming removed 0 bases from V and 4 bases from J; junction bases left unmatched: 7. The CDR3 here is CASSQETGGVGTGELFF. CDR3 sequence (DNA): TGTGCCAGCAGCCAAGAAACGGGAGGGGTTGGCACCGGGGAGCTGTTTTTT.

A single count supports this clone. The chain is built from TRBV30 and TRBJ2-3; 7 bases agree with TRBD1. This CDR3 has 12 amino acids. V lost 7 bases, J lost 0 bases, and 1 base stayed unmatched. Germline CDR1 GTSNPN, CDR2 SVGIG (reference sequence). As DNA, the CDR3 is TGTGCCTTGGGACAGAGCACAGATACGCAGTATTTT. It codes for CALGQSTDTQYF.

The rearrangement joins TRBV18 to TRBJ2-3; D perhaps matches TRBD2 (6 bases). The CDR3 is made up of 13 amino acids. V lost 3 bases and J 5 bases, leaving 9 bases between the germline ends. CDR1 and CDR2 from the germline V gene are KGHSH and LQKENI. The CDR3 DNA reads as TGTGCCAGCTCACCCAAGCGGGTAGATACGCAGTATTTT. Protein sequence: CASSPKRVDTQYF.